Each of the 14 T cell receptor beta chains below was sequenced from the same sample in a study of T cells in Graves' hyperthyroidism and ophthalmopathy. Using RNA transcripts as the source, TCR beta CDR3 regions were amplified. Using the HTBI primer set, a first-round RT-PCR was run on the TCR CDR3. One entry per CDR3 protein, called by TCRdb with MiXCR from the multiplex PCR reads. The sample lists over 500,000 distinct CDR3 sequences, around 15% occurring once. Sequencing was carried out using blood. These TCRs come from a woman aged 40 to 49 with Graves' hyperthyroidism.

Ten or more counts support this clonotype. The genes are TRBV12-3 or TRBV12-4 and TRBJ1-2; D uncertain. Trimming cost V 5 bases and J 8 bases, with 21 bases left between them. The CDR3 length is 15 residues. The CDR3 DNA sequence: TGTGCCAGCAGTGTGCGGGCCTCCCGGGTAACGGGCTACACCTTC. This translates into CASSVRASRVTGYTF.

The sample holds a few counts of this clonotype. The rearrangement links TRBV14 to TRBJ1-6; no firm D call. Germline V gene lookup returns CDR1 SGHDN and CDR2 FVKESK. The CDR3 loop spans 13 amino acids. V lost 1 base to trimming and J lost 7 bases, with 5 bases between them. The CDR3 bases are TGTGCCAGCAGCCAAGTCCCAAATTCACCCCTCCACTTT. Its protein is CASSQVPNSPLHF.

This clonotype was observed many times. The rearrangement links TRBV20-1 to TRBJ2-3, with 7 positions matching TRBD1. This CDR3 has 14 amino acids. CDR1 is DFQATT, CDR2 SNEGSKA, per germline (reference sequence). Trimming took 4 bases from V and 2 from J; bases not matched to a gene: 6. CDR3 nucleotide sequence: TGCAGTGCTACCCCGGGACAGTTCACAGATACGCAGTATTTT. Its protein product is CSATPGQFTDTQYF.

In this sample, this clonotype turned up many times. The chain combines TRBV28 with TRBJ2-1; D not certain. V gave up 8 bases and J gave up 7 bases, with 18 bases separating them. Germline assignment: CDR1 MDHEN and CDR2 SYDVKM. CDR3 length: 14 residues. CDR3 in amino acids: CASESQALRNEQFF. The DNA of the CDR3 is TGTGCCAGCGAATCCCAGGCCTTAAGGAATGAGCAGTTCTTC. Complete variable domain (other parts from reference TRBV28 and TRBJ2-1): DVKVTQSSRYLVKRTGEKVFLECVQDMDHENMFWYRQDPGLGLRLIYFSYDVKMKEKGDIPEGYSVSREKKERFSLILESASTNQTSMYLCASESQALRNEQFFGPGTRLTVL.

This rearrangement joins TRBV4-1 to TRBJ2-1; 14 bases match TRBD2. The CDR3 covers 16 residues. Germline CDR1 is MGHRA and CDR2 is YSYEKL. V trimming: 8 bases; J trimming: 7 bases; junction bases outside the gene matches: 10. This CDR3 reads CASGQKGLAGANEQFF. CDR3 in DNA: TGCGCCAGCGGACAAAAGGGACTAGCGGGAGCAAATGAGCAGTTCTTC.

This clonotype has at least ten counts. The chain joins TRBV6-1 to TRBJ2-7; no firm D call. The CDR3 contains 13 residues. CDR1 MNHNS and CDR2 SASEGT come from the germline V gene. With 7 bases removed from V and 2 bases from J, the gap between germline ends came to 12 bases. The chain's CDR3 is CASTLDTTYEQYF. The CDR3, as DNA: TGTGCCAGCACTCTCGACACGACCTACGAGCAGTACTTC.

V is TRBV27 and J is TRBJ1-5, with D possibly being TRBD1 (6 bases). CDR1 is MNHEY and CDR2 is SMNVEV in the germline V gene (reference sequence). V lost 8 bases, J lost 0 bases, and 20 bases lay in between. The CDR3 loop spans 17 amino acids. The CDR3 DNA reads as TGTGCCAGCCTGGGGCTAGGGGGATTACTTAGCAATCAGCCCCAGCATTTT. It specifies CASLGLGGLLSNQPQHF.

This clonotype was seen ten or more times. The chain combines TRBV18 with TRBJ2-3; 9 positions agree with TRBD1. The germline V gene encodes CDR1 KGHSH and CDR2 LQKENI. The CDR3 runs 15 residues. The V segment lost 2 bases and the J segment 5 bases; nucleotides outside the gene matches: 5. CDR3 residues: CASSPGTGYEDTQYF. The CDR3 nucleotides are TGTGCCAGCTCACCAGGGACAGGGTACGAAGATACGCAGTATTTT. Supplemented by reference TRBV18 and TRBJ2-3, the full variable domain reads NAGVMQNPRHLVRRRGQEARLRCSPMKGHSHVYWYRQLPEEGLKFMVYLQKENIIDESGMPKERFSAEFPKEGPSILRIQQVVRGDSAAYFCASSPGTGYEDTQYFGPGTRLTVL.

This clonotype has at least ten counts. CDR3 coding DNA: TGTGCCAGCAGCTTAGGTCGGACCTCCTACGAGCAGTACTTC. Its translation is CASSLGRTSYEQYF. The chain is built from TRBV11-1 and TRBJ2-7; D remains ambiguous. CDR3 length equals 14 residues. Germline loops: CDR1 SGHAT, CDR2 FQDESV (reference sequence). V was trimmed by 1 base and J by 0 bases, leaving 7 bases between them.

This clonotype was seen ten or more times. CDR3 in DNA: TGCAGTGCTAGAGATCTCGCTCGGGAGCAGTACTTC. Translated, it gives CSARDLAREQYF. The chain joins TRBV20-1 to TRBJ2-7, with no clear D. Germline-derived CDR1 and CDR2 are DFQATT and SNEGSKA (reference sequence). V lost 0 bases and J lost 7, with 10 bases in between. The CDR3 extends over 12 amino acids.

The chain links TRBV10-3 to TRBJ2-1; the D is unclear. Germline CDR1 and CDR2: ENHRY and SYGVKD. The CDR3 consists of 12 residues. V was cut by 3 bases and J by 9 bases, with 9 bases left in between. The CDR3 DNA reads TGTGCCATCAGTGATGGGTGGGGTGAGCAGTTCTTC. Protein product: CAISDGWGEQFF.

For this clonotype: A much larger clone sits a single nucleotide away, making a read error possible. V gene TRBV5-5 combines with J gene TRBJ2-7; a weak D match, TRBD1 (6 bases). Germline values: CDR1 SGHKS, CDR2 YYEKEE (reference sequence). CDR3 length: 14 amino acids. The CDR3 here is CTSSPGNRVGEQYF. The CDR3 nucleotides are TGTACCAGCAGCCCGGGGAACAGGGTTGGCGAGCAGTACTTC.

This clonotype has ten or more counts. The rearrangement uses TRBV29-1 and TRBJ2-1; 7 bases agree with TRBD1. This CDR3 contains 15 residues. Trimming cost V 3 bases and J 2 bases; bases outside gene matches: 7. The germline V gene encodes CDR1 SQVTM and CDR2 ANQGSEA. The CDR3: CSVEATGTAYNEQFF. In DNA, the CDR3 is TGCAGCGTTGAGGCAACCGGGACAGCCTACAATGAGCAGTTCTTC.

This clonotype has only a few counts. It may be a read error: a sequence one base away is much more abundant. The J gene is TRBJ2-7, the V gene TRBV2; no reliable D call. This CDR3 has 10 amino acids. Germline assignment: CDR1 SNHLY and CDR2 FYNNEI. Trimming stripped 6 bases from V and 6 bases from J, with 6 bases between. CDR3 region: CASRTCEQYF. The CDR3 nucleotides read TGTGCCAGCAGGACCTGCGAGCAGTACTTC.